This record concerns one T cell receptor (beta chain) sequence. No antigen is known for it. This sample was taken from a study of T cells after yellow fever vaccination. Study summary: Preparation used SMART-Seq v4 Ultra Low Input for the low-cell-number fractions. Study findings and constraints: Post-booster repertoires contained most primary-vaccination clones again (approximately 95% CD4, 85% to 90% CD8).

The germline gives CDR1 SGHRS, CDR2 YFSETQ. The CDR3 is 14 residues long. Trimming shortened V by 4 bases and J by 10 bases, and 18 bases separated the two germline ends. TCRdb re-called the 5' RACE reads with MiXCR, one entry per CDR3 protein. Among 300,000 or so distinct CDR3 sequences listed, 13% were seen once. The sample in question was CD4+ T cells sorted from PBMCs, obtained 45 days after the yellow fever booster vaccination. This clonotype was sampled from a man in his thirties or forties who received the YFV17D yellow fever vaccine. This chain links TRBV5-1 with TRBJ2-1, with unresolved D. This CDR3 is CASSLHGQGNEQFF. DNA for the CDR3: TGCGCCAGCAGCCTCCACGGTCAAGGCAACGAGCAGTTCTTC.